This entry lists 11 T cell receptor beta chains sequenced from one sample in a study of beta chain features in type 1 diabetes. The authors reverse transcribed all of the isolated RNA, so sequencing captured expressed TCRB transcripts. Repertoires were generated with immunoSEQ multiplex PCR, while TCRdb's copy carries only in-frame clones and drops some. Among a few hundred thousand clones, 13% to 15% were seen once, and the ten largest hold about 6.7%. The sample consisted of central memory CD4+ T cells from blood. The receptors were gathered from a young man in good health.

The chain is built from TRBV6-5 and TRBJ2-2, with 8 positions matching TRBD1. The ends lost 5 bases at V and 4 bases at J; junction bases unmatched: 6. The CDR3 covers 15 residues. Germline V lookup: CDR1 MNHEY, CDR2 SVGAGI. CDR3 in amino acids: CASSRQGASTGELFF. CDR3 in DNA: TGTGCCAGCAGTCGTCAGGGGGCAAGCACCGGGGAGCTGTTTTTT.

The table lists this clone with a few counts. The V call is TRBV6-5, the J call TRBJ1-3; the D is unclear. Trimming pared 7 bases from V and 0 bases from J, leaving 10 bases between. CDR1 is MNHEY, CDR2 SVGAGI, per germline. The CDR3 contains 14 residues. The CDR3: CASTGGSSGNTIYF. CDR3 nucleotides: TGTGCCAGCACGGGAGGGAGCTCTGGAAACACCATATATTTT.

This chain joins TRBV5-1 and TRBJ1-4; D call uncertain. V lost 2 bases to trimming and J lost 8 bases, with 13 bases between them. CDR3 length: 14 residues. CDR1 and CDR2 (germline): SGHRS, YFSETQ. The CDR3 nucleotides read TGCGCCAGCAGCTTTCGATCCGACGGAGAAAAACTGTTTTTT. Translated: CASSFRSDGEKLFF.

This clone was counted between two and nine times. The chain recombines TRBV4-2 with TRBJ2-6; weak D call: TRBD2 (6 bases). CDR3 length: 17 amino acids. Trimming stripped 1 base from V and 0 bases from J, with 10 bases between. Looked up from germline, CDR1 is LGHNA and CDR2 is YNFKEQ. The CDR3 coding sequence is TGTGCCAGCAGCCAAGCGTCCGGGAGCTCTGGGGCCAACGTCCTGACTTTC. The encoded protein is CASSQASGSSGANVLTF.

The rearrangement uses TRBV6-6 and TRBJ1-1; D is perhaps TRBD1 (5 bases). The V end was cut by 5 bases, the J end by 4 bases, with 14 bases between. This CDR3 has 14 amino acids. CDR1 MNHNY and CDR2 SVGAGI come from the germline V gene (reference sequence). Here the CDR3 reads CASSAQGMATEAFF. For the CDR3, the DNA is TGTGCCAGCAGTGCTCAGGGTATGGCCACTGAAGCTTTCTTT.

The gene calls are TRBV13 and TRBJ2-5; TRBD1 agrees at 8 bases. Germline V gene sequence: CDR1 PRHDT, CDR2 FYEKMQ (reference sequence). CDR3 length: 14 amino acids. J was trimmed by 13 bases and V by 0 bases; bases with no gene match: 10. CDR3 sequence: CASSLGGQGGEGYF. As DNA, the CDR3 is TGTGCCAGCAGCTTAGGTGGACAGGGAGGAGAGGGGTACTTC.

The chain carries TRBV28 and TRBJ1-2; tentatively, D is TRBD1 (5 bases). V lost 4 bases, J lost 2 bases, and 17 bases lay in between. Germline CDR1 reads MDHEN; CDR2 reads SYDVKM. The CDR3 length is 16 residues. DNA for the CDR3: TGTGCCAGCAGTTGGGGGGGAGGGTCTGAGAACTATGGCTACACCTTC. This encodes CASSWGGGSENYGYTF.

Comment on this clone: The same CDR3 arises from other DNA sequences in this sample as well. The gene calls are TRBV19 and TRBJ1-1; D is ambiguous. Trimming shortened V by 2 bases and J by 0 bases, and 10 bases separated the two germline ends. This CDR3 is built from 15 residues. Germline CDR1 and CDR2: LNHDA and SQIVND (reference sequence). The CDR3 here is CASSISPYMNTEAFF. In nucleotides, the CDR3 is TGTGCCAGTAGTATATCACCTTATATGAACACTGAAGCTTTCTTT. Supplemented by reference TRBV19 and TRBJ1-1, the full variable domain reads DGGITQSPKYLFRKEGQNVTLSCEQNLNHDAMYWYRQDPGQGLRLIYYSQIVNDFQKGDIAEGYSVSREKKESFPLTVTSAQKNPTAFYLCASSISPYMNTEAFFGQGTRLTVV.

This clone has at least ten counts. The CDR3 protein is CASSVDATEAFF. CDR3 coding DNA: TGTGCCAGCAGCGTGGACGCAACTGAAGCTTTCTTT. This chain links TRBV7-2 with TRBJ1-1; D remains unclear. The germline gives CDR1 SGHTA, CDR2 FQGNSA. Between the trimmed V and J ends, which lost 5 bases and 5 bases, there was a span of 9 bases. The CDR3 totals 12 residues. The variable domain in full, completed from reference TRBV7-2 and TRBJ1-1, reads GAGVSQSPSNKVTEKGKDVELRCDPISGHTALYWYRQSLGQGLEFLIYFQGNSAPDKSGLPSDRFSAERTGGSVSTLTIQRTQQEDSAVYLCASSVDATEAFFGQGTRLTVV.

The V gene is TRBV9, the J gene TRBJ1-2, with 12 bases lining up with TRBD1. The germline V gene has CDR1 SGDLS and CDR2 YYNGEE. The CDR3 has 19 amino acids. V trimming: 0 bases; J trimming: 5 bases; junction bases outside the gene matches: 14. The CDR3 region is CASSVAPRDRGPTTYGYTF. In DNA form, the CDR3 reads TGTGCCAGCAGCGTAGCTCCCCGGGACAGGGGGCCTACCACTTATGGCTACACCTTC.

V and J are TRBV7-3 and TRBJ1-1, with D uncertain. The germline V gene encodes CDR1 SGHTA and CDR2 FQGTGA. This CDR3 contains 13 residues. V was clipped by 3 bases and J by 0 bases, with 5 bases between them. CDR3: CASSLSLNTEAFF. In nucleotides, the CDR3 is TGTGCCAGCAGCTTGAGTCTGAACACTGAAGCTTTCTTT.